The 7 T cell receptor beta chains given below trace back to one sample, sequenced in a study of blood T cell repertoires in COVID-19. The method was immunoSEQ multiplex PCR; TCRdb's version includes in-frame clones alone and lacks a portion of them. The repertoire includes 250,000 to 300,000 clones, approximately 90% of them detected once, and roughly 2.4% sits in the top ten. Source material: peripheral blood. All receptors come from a woman between 45 and 65 years old who had recovered from COVID-19.

This clone was seen ten or more times. The chain carries TRBV24-1 and TRBJ1-1; possibly TRBD1 for D (5 bases). V lost 5 bases to trimming and J lost 4 bases, with 16 bases between them. Germline assignment: CDR1 KGHDR and CDR2 SFDVKD. This CDR3 region has 15 residues. CDR3 amino acids: CATSGAGGRGTEAFF. The CDR3 bases are TGTGCCACCAGTGGGGCGGGGGGTCGCGGCACTGAAGCTTTCTTT.

V usage is TRBV7-8 and J usage is TRBJ1-4, with D perhaps matching TRBD1 (5 bases). This CDR3 contains 14 residues. Germline loops: CDR1 SGHVS, CDR2 FQNEAQ. V was trimmed by 1 base and J by 7 bases, leaving 10 bases between them. This CDR3 is CASSLVRVGEKLFF. As DNA, the CDR3 is TGTGCCAGCAGCTTAGTCAGGGTCGGTGAAAAACTGTTTTTT.

This clone appeared a single time. Other nucleotide sequences in the sample specify the same CDR3. The chain recombines TRBV7-3 with TRBJ2-3, with D possibly TRBD2 on 5 matching bases. Germline V gives CDR1 SGHTA, CDR2 FQGTGA. The CDR3 loop spans 13 amino acids. Trimming shortened V by 5 bases and J by 5 bases, and 11 bases separated the two germline ends. CDR3 residues: CASSLREGDTQYF. The CDR3 DNA sequence: TGTGCCAGCAGCCTACGCGAGGGAGATACGCAGTATTTT.

The chain has TRBV5-1 and TRBJ1-1, with TRBD1 matching over 8 bases. Germline V gene sequence: CDR1 SGHRS, CDR2 YFSETQ. V shed 4 bases, J shed 5 bases, and the junction held 7 bases outside the gene matches. The CDR3 totals 14 residues. The CDR3 DNA is TGCGCCAGCAGCCCACAAACAGGGGGAACTGAAGCTTTCTTT. It is translated as CASSPQTGGTEAFF.

V is TRBV11-1 and J is TRBJ2-1, with unresolved D. V lost 7 bases and J lost 4, with 11 bases in between. Germline CDR1 and CDR2: SGHAT and FQDESV (reference sequence). The CDR3 runs to 13 residues. CDR3 nucleotides: TGTGCCAGCACCCCCGACTCGTACAATGAGCAGTTCTTC. This codes for CASTPDSYNEQFF.

The rearrangement joins TRBV2 to TRBJ2-7, with no clear D. This CDR3 has 14 residues. The germline gives CDR1 SNHLY, CDR2 FYNNEI. With 3 bases removed from V and 6 bases from J, the gap between germline ends came to 15 bases. The CDR3 sequence is CASSDLGRYSEQYF. In nucleotides, the CDR3 is TGTGCCAGCAGTGACCTGGGCAGGTATAGCGAGCAGTACTTC.

This chain joins TRBV10-3 and TRBJ2-7; D is possibly TRBD1 (6 bases). The germline gives CDR1 ENHRY, CDR2 SYGVKD. The CDR3 extends over 19 amino acids. V lost 2 bases and J lost 1, with 24 bases in between. The CDR3 loop reads CAISEIPAGAQPRSYEQYF. CDR3 DNA sequence: TGTGCCATCAGTGAGATACCGGCAGGGGCCCAACCCCGTTCCTACGAGCAGTACTTC.